The rows below give T cell receptor beta chains drawn from one sample of a study of blood T cell repertoires in COVID-19. Sequenced by immunoSEQ multiplex PCR; TCRdb stores in-frame clones only, minus some. The sample yields tens of thousands of clones, about 86% seen once. Sequences were obtained from peripheral blood. The receptor source for this set is a man aged 50 to 59 with active COVID-19. Both conserved end residues are part of each CDR3. Fields, in order: J gene, clone size, D gene, V gene, CDR3 length, CDR3 DNA, CDR3 protein. A D gene is named only where the DNA matches it firmly. Expanded clones get a size class; other rows say once, few or many, or leave the size out.

TRBJ1-5 | once | - | TRBV7-2 | 16 | TGTGCCAGCAGCTTAGCTGCCCCGAGGGGCAATCAGCCCCAGCATTTT | CASSLAAPRGNQPQHF
TRBJ2-3 | - | TRBD2 | TRBV14 | 15 | TGTGCCAGCAGCCGGACGGGGGGAGCCACAGATACGCAGTATTTT | CASSRTGGATDTQYF
TRBJ1-1 | - | - | TRBV11-2 | 14 | TGTGCCAGCAGCTTGACGGGGGGTGACACTGAAGCTTTCTTT | CASSLTGGDTEAFF
TRBJ2-2 | once | TRBD1 | TRBV9 | 14 | TGTGCCAGCAGCGAATTACAGGGGGTCGGGGAGCTGTTTTTT | CASSELQGVGELFF
TRBJ1-6 | - | - | TRBV19 | 17 | TGTGCCAGTAGTCGAGGTACGGGTAGGGGTAATAATTCACCCCTCCACTTT | CASSRGTGRGNNSPLHF
TRBJ1-1 | - | - | TRBV7-9 | 14 | TGTGCCAGCAGCTTAGCAGGGACTAACACTGAAGCTTTCTTT | CASSLAGTNTEAFF
TRBJ1-2 | - | - | TRBV29-1 | 13 | TGCAGCGTTGAACGTCAGGGCTTTGATGGCTACACCTTC | CSVERQGFDGYTF
TRBJ1-6 | once | TRBD1 | TRBV6-4 | 15 | TGTGCCAGCAGTTACCCGACAGGGATAGATTCACCCCTCCACTTT | CASSYPTGIDSPLHF
TRBJ2-1 | - | - | TRBV28 | 14 | TGTGCCAGCAGTTTAGCGGGATCTCGTAATGAGCAGTTCTTC | CASSLAGSRNEQFF
TRBJ1-3 | few | TRBD1 | TRBV29-1 | 14 | TGCAGCGTGTTCTTAGGACAGGGTGGCAACACCATATATTTT | CSVFLGQGGNTIYF
TRBJ2-1 | once | - | TRBV12-3/TRBV12-4 | 11 | TGTGCCAGCAGCCTTCACAATGAGCAGTTCTTC | CASSLHNEQFF
TRBJ2-5 | - | TRBD2 | TRBV7-2 | 14 | TGTGCCAGCAGCTTTAGCGGGAGGGCGGCGGCCCAGTACTTC | CASSFSGRAAAQYF
TRBJ1-2 | - | - | TRBV19 | 15 | TGTGCCAGTAGGACCGTGACAGAAATGTTTGGAGGCTACACCTTC | CASRTVTEMFGGYTF
TRBJ2-2 | - | - | TRBV7-6 | 16 | TGTGCCAGCAGCTTGGCGCCGGGGGTCAACACCGGGGAGCTGTTTTTT | CASSLAPGVNTGELFF
TRBJ2-3 | - | - | TRBV5-4 | 14 | TGTGCCAGCAGCTTGGCCGGGGGAGACGATACGCAGTATTTT | CASSLAGGDDTQYF
TRBJ1-1 | - | - | TRBV28 | 17 | TGTGCCAGCAGTTTACCTCTCCCCCCACAGGGATCGGCTGAAGCTTTCTTT | CASSLPLPPQGSAEAFF
TRBJ1-3 | - | - | TRBV6-5 | 15 | TGTGCCAGCAGTTCAGCCTGGAGCTCTGGAAACACCATATATTTT | CASSSAWSSGNTIYF
TRBJ2-1 | - | TRBD2 | TRBV19 | 13 | TGTGCCAGTCTAGGACTAGCGGGAGGAGAGCAGTTCTTC | CASLGLAGGEQFF
TRBJ1-6 | - | - | TRBV6-6 | 15 | TGTGCCAGCAGTCGGACCGGGACTGAGAATTCACCCCTCCACTTT | CASSRTGTENSPLHF
TRBJ1-5 | - | - | TRBV7-9 | 15 | TGTGCCAGCAGTCCCGCGGGAAGGGACAATCAGCCCCAGCATTTT | CASSPAGRDNQPQHF
TRBJ1-3 | once | - | TRBV6-5 | 14 | TGTGCCAGCACCTTCGGGGGCTCTGGAAACACCATATATTTT | CASTFGGSGNTIYF
TRBJ1-5 | few | - | TRBV4-2 | 14 | TGTGCCAGCAGCCCTAGGGGCGACAATCAGCCCCAGCATTTT | CASSPRGDNQPQHF
TRBJ2-2 | - | TRBD2 | TRBV2 | 14 | TGTGCCAGCACGGGGCGGGAGGGAGCCGGGGAGCTGTTTTTT | CASTGREGAGELFF
TRBJ2-1 | - | TRBD2 | TRBV19 | 16 | TGTGCCAGTAGTATACCCCCCACAGCGGGGGTGCCTGAGCAGTTCTTC | CASSIPPTAGVPEQFF
TRBJ2-1 | - | TRBD2 | TRBV27 | 17 | TGTGCCAGCAGTTTACGGACTAGCGGGAACACCTACAATGAGCAGTTCTTC | CASSLRTSGNTYNEQFF
TRBJ1-5 | - | - | TRBV19 | 16 | TGTGCCAGCGCCAACTGGGGGGAATATAGCAATCAGCCCCAGCATTTT | CASANWGEYSNQPQHF
TRBJ1-5 | - | - | TRBV28 | 17 | TGTGCCAGCAGTCCCCCCCCACAGGATTTTAGCAATCAGCCCCAGCATTTT | CASSPPPQDFSNQPQHF
TRBJ2-2 | - | TRBD1 | TRBV5-4 | 15 | TGTGCCAGCAGCTTGACAGGGGGCGGAGGCGGGGAGCTGTTTTTT | CASSLTGGGGGELFF
TRBJ2-1 | - | TRBD1 | TRBV7-2 | 15 | TGTGCCAGCAGCTTAGCCGGGACAGGGGACAATGAGCAGTTCTTC | CASSLAGTGDNEQFF
TRBJ1-2 | - | - | TRBV19 | 15 | TGTGCCAGTAGCGACCCGGCAGGGGCGGTGGATGGCTACACCTTC | CASSDPAGAVDGYTF
TRBJ2-1 | few | TRBD2 | TRBV13 | 13 | TGTGCCAGCAGGAGACTAGCGTTCAATGAGCAGTTCTTC | CASRRLAFNEQFF
TRBJ1-2 | - | - | TRBV27 | 14 | TGTGCCAGCAGTTTATCGAGGCAGGGTTATGGCTACACCTTC | CASSLSRQGYGYTF
TRBJ2-5 | - | TRBD2 | TRBV25-1 | 17 | TGTGCCAGCAGTGAATTAGGGGGACTAGCGGGAGGAGAGACCCAGTACTTC | CASSELGGLAGGETQYF
TRBJ1-4 | - | TRBD1 | TRBV19 | 15 | TGTGCCAGTAGTATAATCGGGACAGGGGACGAAAAACTGTTTTTT | CASSIIGTGDEKLFF
TRBJ1-1 | once | TRBD1 | TRBV5-1 | 13 | TGCGCCAGTTCTCAGGGGGGGAACACTGAAGCTTTCTTT | CASSQGGNTEAFF
TRBJ1-1 | - | - | TRBV5-1 | 16 | TGCGCCAGCAGCCTCCCCCCACGGGGGGTAAACACTGAAGCTTTCTTT | CASSLPPRGVNTEAFF
TRBJ1-3 | - | TRBD1 | TRBV18 | 14 | TGTGCCAGCTCACGGGACAGCTCTGGAAACACCATATATTTT | CASSRDSSGNTIYF
TRBJ2-2 | - | - | TRBV4-1 | 16 | TGCGCCAGCAGCCAAATGCAGACTCTGAACACCGGGGAGCTGTTTTTT | CASSQMQTLNTGELFF
TRBJ2-1 | few | TRBD1 | TRBV6-6 | 14 | TGTGCCAGCAGGACCGGGACAGGCGGCAATGAGCAGTTCTTC | CASRTGTGGNEQFF
TRBJ2-2 | - | TRBD2 | TRBV11-2 | 18 | TGTGCCAGCAGCTTAGGCGTGAGTAGCGGGAGATTCGCCGGGGAGCTGTTTTTT | CASSLGVSSGRFAGELFF